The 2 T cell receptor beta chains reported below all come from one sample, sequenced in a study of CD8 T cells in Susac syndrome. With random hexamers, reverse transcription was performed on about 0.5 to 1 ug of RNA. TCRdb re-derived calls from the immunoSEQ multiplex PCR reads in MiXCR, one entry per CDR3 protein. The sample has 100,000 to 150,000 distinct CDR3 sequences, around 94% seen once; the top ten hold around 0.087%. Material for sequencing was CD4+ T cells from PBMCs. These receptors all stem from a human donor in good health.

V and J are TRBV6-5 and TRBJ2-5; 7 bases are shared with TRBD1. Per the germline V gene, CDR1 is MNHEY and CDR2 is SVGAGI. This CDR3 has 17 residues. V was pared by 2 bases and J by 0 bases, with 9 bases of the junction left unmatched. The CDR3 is CASSYPSDRRNQETQYF. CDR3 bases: TGTGCCAGCAGTTACCCGTCGGACAGGAGGAACCAAGAGACCCAGTACTTC.

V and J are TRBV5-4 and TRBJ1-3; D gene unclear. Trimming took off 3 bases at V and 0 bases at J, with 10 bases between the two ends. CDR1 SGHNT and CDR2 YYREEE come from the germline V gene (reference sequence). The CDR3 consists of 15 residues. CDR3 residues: CASSSAGGSGNTIYF. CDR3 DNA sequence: TGTGCCAGCAGCTCAGCAGGAGGCTCTGGAAACACCATATATTTT.